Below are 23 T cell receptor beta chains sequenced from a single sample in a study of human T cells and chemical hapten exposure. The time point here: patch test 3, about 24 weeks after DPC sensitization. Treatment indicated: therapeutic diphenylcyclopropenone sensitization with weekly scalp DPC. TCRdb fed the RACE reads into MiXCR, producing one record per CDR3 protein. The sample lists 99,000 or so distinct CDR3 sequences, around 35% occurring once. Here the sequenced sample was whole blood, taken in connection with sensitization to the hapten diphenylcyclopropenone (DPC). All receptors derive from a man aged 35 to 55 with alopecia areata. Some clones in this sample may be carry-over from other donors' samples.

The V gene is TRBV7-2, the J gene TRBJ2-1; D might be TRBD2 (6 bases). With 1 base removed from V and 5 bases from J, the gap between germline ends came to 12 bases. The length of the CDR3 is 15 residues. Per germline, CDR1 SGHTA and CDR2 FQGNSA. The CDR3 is CASSLDGRPHNEQFF. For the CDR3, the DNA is TGTGCCAGCAGCTTAGATGGGAGGCCACACAATGAGCAGTTCTTC.

The CDR3 region is CASSQDPGPTYEQYF. The CDR3 DNA reads as TGTGCCAGCAGCCAAGATCCCGGACCCACCTACGAGCAGTACTTC. This rearrangement joins TRBV4-2 to TRBJ2-7; no reliable D call. This CDR3 is built from 15 residues. Germline CDR1 reads LGHNA; CDR2 reads YNFKEQ. With 0 bases removed from V and 2 bases from J, the gap between germline ends came to 11 bases.

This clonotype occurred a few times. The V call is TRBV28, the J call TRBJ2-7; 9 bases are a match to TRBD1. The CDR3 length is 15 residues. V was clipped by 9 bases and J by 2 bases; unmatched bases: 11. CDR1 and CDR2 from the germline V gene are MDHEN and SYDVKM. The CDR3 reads CASRTGQGPTYEQYF. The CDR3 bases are TGTGCCAGTCGGACAGGACAGGGGCCGACCTACGAGCAGTACTTC.

The CDR3 loop reads CASSFGEGRVEETQYF. For the CDR3, the DNA is TGCGCCAGCAGCTTTGGTGAGGGGCGCGTGGAAGAGACCCAGTACTTC. The genes are TRBV5-1 and TRBJ2-5; D tentatively reads TRBD1 or TRBD2 (5 bases each). CDR3 size: 16 residues. The V gene's germline CDR1 is SGHRS and CDR2 YFSETQ. V was pared by 2 bases and J by 3 bases, with 17 bases between.

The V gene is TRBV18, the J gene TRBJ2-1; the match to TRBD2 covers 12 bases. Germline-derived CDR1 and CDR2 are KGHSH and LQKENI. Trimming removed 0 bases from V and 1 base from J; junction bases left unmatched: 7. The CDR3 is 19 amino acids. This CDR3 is CASSPPVLAGGTSYNEQFF. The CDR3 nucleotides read TGTGCCAGCTCACCACCTGTGCTAGCGGGAGGGACTTCCTACAATGAGCAGTTCTTC. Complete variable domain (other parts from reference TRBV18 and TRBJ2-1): NAGVMQNPRHLVRRRGQEARLRCSPMKGHSHVYWYRQLPEEGLKFMVYLQKENIIDESGMPKERFSAEFPKEGPSILRIQQVVRGDSAAYFCASSPPVLAGGTSYNEQFFGPGTRLTVL.

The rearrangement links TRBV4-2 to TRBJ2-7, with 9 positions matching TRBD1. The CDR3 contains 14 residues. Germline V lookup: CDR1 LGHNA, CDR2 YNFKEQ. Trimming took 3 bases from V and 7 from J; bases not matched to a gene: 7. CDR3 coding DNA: TGTGCCAGCAGCCAGGTCGGGACAGGGTGGGAGCAGTACTTC. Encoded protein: CASSQVGTGWEQYF.

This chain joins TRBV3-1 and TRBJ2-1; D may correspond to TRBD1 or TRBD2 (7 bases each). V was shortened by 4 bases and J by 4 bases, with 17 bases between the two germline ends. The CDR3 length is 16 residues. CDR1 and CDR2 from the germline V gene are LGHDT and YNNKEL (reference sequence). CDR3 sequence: CASSREGALFYNEQFF. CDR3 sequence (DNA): TGTGCCAGCAGCCGGGAGGGGGCCCTATTTTACAATGAGCAGTTCTTC.

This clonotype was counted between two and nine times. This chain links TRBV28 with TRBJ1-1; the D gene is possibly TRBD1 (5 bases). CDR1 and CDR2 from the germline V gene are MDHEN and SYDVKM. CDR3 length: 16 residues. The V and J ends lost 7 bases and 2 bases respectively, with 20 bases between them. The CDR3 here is CASTTGPLVLNTEAFF. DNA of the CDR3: TGTGCCAGCACCACGGGACCCCTCGTTCTCAACACTGAAGCTTTCTTT.

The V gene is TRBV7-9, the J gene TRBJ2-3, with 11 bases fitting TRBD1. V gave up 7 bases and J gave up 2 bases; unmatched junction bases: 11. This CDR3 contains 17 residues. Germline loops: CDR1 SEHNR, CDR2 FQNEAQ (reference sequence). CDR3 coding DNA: TGTGCCAGCAACAGGGGGTCCGGACAGGGGGCCACAGATACGCAGTATTTT. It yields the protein CASNRGSGQGATDTQYF. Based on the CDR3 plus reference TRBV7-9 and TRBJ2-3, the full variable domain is DTGVSQNPRHKITKRGQNVTFRCDPISEHNRLYWYRQTLGQGPEFLTYFQNEAQLEKSRLLSDRFSAERPKGSFSTLEIQRTEQGDSAMYLCASNRGSGQGATDTQYFGPGTRLTVL.

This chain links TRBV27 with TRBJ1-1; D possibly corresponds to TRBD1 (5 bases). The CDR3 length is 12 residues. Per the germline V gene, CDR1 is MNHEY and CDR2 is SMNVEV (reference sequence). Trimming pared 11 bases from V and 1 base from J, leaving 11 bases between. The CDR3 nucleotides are TGTGCCCCAGGGCGGGAGAACACTGAAGCTTTCTTT. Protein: CAPGRENTEAFF.

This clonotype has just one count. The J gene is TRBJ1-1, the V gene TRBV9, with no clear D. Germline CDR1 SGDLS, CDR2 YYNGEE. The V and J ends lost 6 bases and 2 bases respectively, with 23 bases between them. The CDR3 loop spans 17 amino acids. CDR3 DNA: TGTGCCAGCACCCGTGAGGCAGCAAGCTTCCCAAACACTGAAGCTTTCTTT. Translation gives CASTREAASFPNTEAFF.

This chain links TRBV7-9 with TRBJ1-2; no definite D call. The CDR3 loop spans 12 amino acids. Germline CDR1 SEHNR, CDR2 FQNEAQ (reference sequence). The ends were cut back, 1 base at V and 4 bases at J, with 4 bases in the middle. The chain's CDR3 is CASSLEAYGYTF. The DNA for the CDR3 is TGTGCCAGCAGCTTAGAGGCCTATGGCTACACCTTC.

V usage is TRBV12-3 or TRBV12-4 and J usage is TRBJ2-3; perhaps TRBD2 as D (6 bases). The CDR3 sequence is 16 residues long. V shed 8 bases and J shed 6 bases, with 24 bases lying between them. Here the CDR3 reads CASSSTQGLPRDTQYF. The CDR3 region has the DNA TGTGCCAGCTCCTCAACCCAGGGACTGCCAAGGGATACGCAGTATTTT.

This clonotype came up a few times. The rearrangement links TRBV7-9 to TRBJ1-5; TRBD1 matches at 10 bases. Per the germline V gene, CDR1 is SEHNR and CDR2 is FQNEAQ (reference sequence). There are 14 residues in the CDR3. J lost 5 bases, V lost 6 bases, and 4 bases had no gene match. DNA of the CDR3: TGTGCCAGCAGTTTGACAGGGGGCGATCAGCCCCAGCATTTT. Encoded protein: CASSLTGGDQPQHF.

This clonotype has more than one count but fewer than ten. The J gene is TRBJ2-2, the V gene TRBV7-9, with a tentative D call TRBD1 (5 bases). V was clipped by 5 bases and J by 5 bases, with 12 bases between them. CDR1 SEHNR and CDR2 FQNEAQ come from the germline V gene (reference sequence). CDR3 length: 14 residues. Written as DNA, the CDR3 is TGTGCCAGCAGCCCAGACAGACAGACCGGGGAGCTGTTTTTT. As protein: CASSPDRQTGELFF.

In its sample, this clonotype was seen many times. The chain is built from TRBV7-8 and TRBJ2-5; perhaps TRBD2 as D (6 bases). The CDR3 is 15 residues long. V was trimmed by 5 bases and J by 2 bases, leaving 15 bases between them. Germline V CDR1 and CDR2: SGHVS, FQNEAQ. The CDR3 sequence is CASSLSLAPQETQYF. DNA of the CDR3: TGTGCCAGCAGCCTCTCGCTAGCGCCTCAAGAGACCCAGTACTTC.

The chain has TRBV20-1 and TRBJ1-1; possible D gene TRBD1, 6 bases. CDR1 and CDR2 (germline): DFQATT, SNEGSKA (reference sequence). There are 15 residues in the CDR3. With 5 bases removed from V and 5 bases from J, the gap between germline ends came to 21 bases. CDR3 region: CSAEGSAGEGTEAFF. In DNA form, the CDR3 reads TGCAGTGCTGAAGGGTCGGCAGGGGAAGGAACTGAAGCTTTCTTT.

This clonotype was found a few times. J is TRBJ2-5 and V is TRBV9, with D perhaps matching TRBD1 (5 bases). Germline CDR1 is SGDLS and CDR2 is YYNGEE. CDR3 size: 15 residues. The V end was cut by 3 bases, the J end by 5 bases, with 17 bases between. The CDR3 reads CASSATDKPGETQYF. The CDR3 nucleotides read TGTGCCAGCAGCGCGACGGACAAACCCGGGGAGACCCAGTACTTC.

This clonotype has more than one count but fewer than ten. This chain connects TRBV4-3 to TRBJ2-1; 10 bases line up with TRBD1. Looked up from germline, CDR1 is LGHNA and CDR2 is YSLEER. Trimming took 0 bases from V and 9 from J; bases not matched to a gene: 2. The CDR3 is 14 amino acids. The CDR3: CASSQETGGSEQFF. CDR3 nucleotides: TGCGCCAGCAGCCAAGAGACAGGGGGCAGTGAGCAGTTCTTC.

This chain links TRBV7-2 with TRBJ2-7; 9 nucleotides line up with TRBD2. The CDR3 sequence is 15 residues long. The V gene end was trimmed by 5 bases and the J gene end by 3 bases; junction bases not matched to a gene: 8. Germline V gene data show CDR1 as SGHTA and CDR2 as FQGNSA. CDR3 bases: TGTGCCAGCAGCCCTGGACTAGCGACTGGCTACGAGCAGTACGTC. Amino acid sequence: CASSPGLATGYEQYV.

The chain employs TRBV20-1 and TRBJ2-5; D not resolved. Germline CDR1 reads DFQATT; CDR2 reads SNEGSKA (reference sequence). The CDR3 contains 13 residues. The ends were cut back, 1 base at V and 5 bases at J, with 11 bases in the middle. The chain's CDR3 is CSARATVGETQYF. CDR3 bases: TGCAGTGCTAGAGCAACGGTAGGGGAGACCCAGTACTTC.

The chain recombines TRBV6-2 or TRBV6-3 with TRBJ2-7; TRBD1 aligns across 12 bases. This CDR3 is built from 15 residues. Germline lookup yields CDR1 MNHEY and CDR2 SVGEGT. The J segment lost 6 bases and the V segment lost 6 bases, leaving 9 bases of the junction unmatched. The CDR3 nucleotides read TGTGCCAGCAGCTCCGGGACAGGGGGCGGAGGCGAGCAGTACTTC. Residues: CASSSGTGGGGEQYF.

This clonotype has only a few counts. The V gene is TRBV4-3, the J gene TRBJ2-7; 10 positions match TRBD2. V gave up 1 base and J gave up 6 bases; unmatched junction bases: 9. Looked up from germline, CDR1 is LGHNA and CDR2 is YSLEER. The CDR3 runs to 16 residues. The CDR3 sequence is CASSQAEASGRSEQYF. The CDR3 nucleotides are TGCGCCAGCAGCCAAGCTGAGGCTAGCGGGAGAAGCGAGCAGTACTTC.